The 5 T cell receptor beta chains below were found in one sample sequenced in a study of T cell changes during pregnancy in multiple sclerosis. Sequenced by immunoSEQ multiplex PCR; TCRdb stores in-frame clones only, minus some. In the table there are 130,000 or so clones, 96% of which are singletons. Source: peripheral blood, taken after pregnancy. The receptors originated from a female donor with multiple sclerosis, enrolled in a pregnancy study.

This chain uses TRBV2 with TRBJ1-3; no firm D call. The CDR3 loop spans 14 amino acids. The germline CDR1 and CDR2 sequences are SNHLY and FYNNEI. V lost 5 bases to trimming and J lost 0 bases, with 8 bases between them. CDR3 coding DNA: TGTGCCAGCAGTCAGGAGGGCTCTGGAAACACCATATATTTT. Protein sequence: CASSQEGSGNTIYF.

The V and J genes are TRBV7-6 and TRBJ2-3; 12 bases agree with TRBD2. The CDR3 consists of 18 residues. V shed 5 bases and J 3 bases; nucleotides not matched to a gene: 12. Germline V gene sequence: CDR1 SGHVS, CDR2 FNYEAQ. The CDR3 reads CASSHPPLAGGETDTQYF. For the CDR3, the DNA is TGTGCCAGCAGCCACCCCCCTCTAGCGGGAGGGGAGACAGATACGCAGTATTTT.

The chain uses TRBV9 and TRBJ2-1; 7 nucleotides agree with TRBD2. The J segment lost 6 bases and the V segment lost 4 bases, leaving 13 bases of the junction unmatched. The CDR3 consists of 16 residues. Germline V gene lookup returns CDR1 SGDLS and CDR2 YYNGEE. The CDR3 nucleotides are TGTGCCAGCAGCCTCTGGGGAGCGGGAATTGTCAATGAGCAGTTCTTC. Translated: CASSLWGAGIVNEQFF.

The chain recombines TRBV6-6 with TRBJ2-1; D is uncertain. Germline V gives CDR1 MNHNY, CDR2 SVGAGI (reference sequence). This CDR3 contains 16 residues. V dropped 3 bases and J dropped 5 bases, with 17 bases sitting between them. CDR3 region: CASSYEVARYNNEQFF. The CDR3 DNA sequence: TGTGCCAGCAGTTATGAGGTAGCCCGATACAACAATGAGCAGTTCTTC.

This clone was found once. V gene TRBV2 combines with J gene TRBJ1-5; D is undetermined. Germline V gene data show CDR1 as SNHLY and CDR2 as FYNNEI. This CDR3 contains 14 residues. The V gene lost 8 bases and the J gene lost 5 bases, with 16 bases spanning the gap. The CDR3 DNA reads as TGTGCCAGCCGCCCAGTAACCGAGGATCAGCCCCAGCATTTT. It translates to CASRPVTEDQPQHF.